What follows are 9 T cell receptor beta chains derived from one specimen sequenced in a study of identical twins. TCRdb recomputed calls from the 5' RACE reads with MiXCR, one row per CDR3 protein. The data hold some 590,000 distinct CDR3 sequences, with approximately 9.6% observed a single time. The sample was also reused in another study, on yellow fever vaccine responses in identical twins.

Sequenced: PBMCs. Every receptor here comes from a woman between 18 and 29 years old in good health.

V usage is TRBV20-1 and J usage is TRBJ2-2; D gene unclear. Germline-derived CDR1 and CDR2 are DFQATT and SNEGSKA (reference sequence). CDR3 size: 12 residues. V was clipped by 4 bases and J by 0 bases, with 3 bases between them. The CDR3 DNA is TGCAGTGCTATTGCGAACACCGGGGAGCTGTTTTTT. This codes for CSAIANTGELFF.

The CDR3 region is CAGSTGSTDTQYF. CDR3 nucleotides: TGTGCCGGTTCAACAGGGAGCACAGATACGCAGTATTTT. The chain joins TRBV5-5 to TRBJ2-3, with D possibly TRBD1 on 6 matching bases. Trimming pared 10 bases from V and 0 bases from J, leaving 12 bases between. The CDR3 totals 13 residues. Germline CDR1 reads SGHKS; CDR2 reads YYEKEE (reference sequence).

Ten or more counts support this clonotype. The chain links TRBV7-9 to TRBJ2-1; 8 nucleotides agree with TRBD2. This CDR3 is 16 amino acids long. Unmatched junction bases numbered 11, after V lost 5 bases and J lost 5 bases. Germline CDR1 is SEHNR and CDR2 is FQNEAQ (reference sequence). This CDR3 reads CASSPKLAEDHNEQFF. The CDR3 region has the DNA TGTGCCAGCAGCCCAAAACTAGCGGAGGATCACAATGAGCAGTTCTTC.

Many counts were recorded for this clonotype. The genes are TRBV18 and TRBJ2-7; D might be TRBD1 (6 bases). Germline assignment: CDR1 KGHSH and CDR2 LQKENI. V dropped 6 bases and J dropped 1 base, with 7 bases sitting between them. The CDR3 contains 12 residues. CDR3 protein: CASSDRSYEQYF. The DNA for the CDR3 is TGTGCCAGCTCCGACAGGTCCTACGAGCAGTACTTC.

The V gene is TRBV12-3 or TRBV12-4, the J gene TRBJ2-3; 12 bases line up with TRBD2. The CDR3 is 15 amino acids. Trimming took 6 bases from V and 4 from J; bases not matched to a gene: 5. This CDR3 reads CASSSSGRASDTQYF. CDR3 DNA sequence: TGTGCCAGCAGCTCTAGCGGGAGGGCGTCAGATACGCAGTATTTT.

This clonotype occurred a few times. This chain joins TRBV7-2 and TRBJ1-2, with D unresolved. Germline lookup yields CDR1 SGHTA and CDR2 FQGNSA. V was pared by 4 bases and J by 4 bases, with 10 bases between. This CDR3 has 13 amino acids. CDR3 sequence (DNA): TGTGCCAGCAGCTCCCATGGAGCCTATGGCTACACCTTC. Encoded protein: CASSSHGAYGYTF.

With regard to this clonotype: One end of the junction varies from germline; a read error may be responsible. The CDR3 coding sequence is TGTGCCAGCAGTGCAGGCGCCCTTCCGGGGGACTCTAACCATGGCTACACCTTC. Protein sequence: CASSAGALPGDSNHGYTF. V and J are TRBV25-1 and TRBJ1-2, with D perhaps matching TRBD1 (5 bases). CDR3 length: 18 residues. Germline CDR1 MGHDK, CDR2 SYGVNS.

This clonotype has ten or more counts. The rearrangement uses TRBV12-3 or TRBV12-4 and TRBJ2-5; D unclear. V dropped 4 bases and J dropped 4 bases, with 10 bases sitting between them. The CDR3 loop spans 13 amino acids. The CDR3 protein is CASSYGTGETQYF. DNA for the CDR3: TGTGCCAGCAGTTACGGTACGGGAGAGACCCAGTACTTC.

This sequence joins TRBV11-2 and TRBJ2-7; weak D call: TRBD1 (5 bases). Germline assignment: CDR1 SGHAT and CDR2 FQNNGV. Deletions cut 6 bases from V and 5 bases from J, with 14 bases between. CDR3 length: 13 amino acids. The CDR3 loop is CASRSLGHHEQYF. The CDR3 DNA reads TGTGCCAGCAGATCTTTGGGGCACCACGAGCAGTACTTC.